The clone carrying this TCR beta chain was detected a few times. The record originates from a study of T-cell reconstitution after alpha-beta-depleted transplantation in children. The CDR3 runs to 13 residues. Germline CDR1 reads WSHSY; CDR2 reads SAAADI. V lost 8 bases and J lost 5; bases outside the gene matches: 6. Preparation of the TCRbeta library was carried out with unique molecular identifiers. TCRdb reprocessed the PCR reads via MiXCR and lists one record per CDR3 protein. The sample consists of around 380,000 distinct CDR3 sequences, approximately 10% of them appearing once. The sample in question was PBMCs from the stem cell graft donor, obtained from the stem cell graft. The source of this sequence is a human donor who donated a stem cell graft to a child with acute myeloid leukemia. V gene TRBV10-2 combines with J gene TRBJ2-5, with 9 nucleotides matching TRBD2. The chain's CDR3 is CASGSGGPETQYF. The CDR3 nucleotides read TGCGCCAGCGGAAGCGGGGGGCCCGAGACCCAGTACTTC.